This TCR beta chain is from a study of cytomegalovirus exposure and HLA in healthy donors. Study findings and constraints: About 87% or about 30% of the time was how often most TCR beta V segments were productive, according to an earlier analysis.

The CDR3 length is 13 residues. Losses at the gene ends were 3 bases for V and 4 bases for J; bases not matched to a gene: 1. In germline, CDR1 is LNHNV, CDR2 YYDKDF (reference sequence). With 60 Vbeta and 13 Jbeta primers, the PCR was carried out. The data were produced by immunoSEQ multiplex PCR, yet TCRdb's version contains in-frame clones alone and is incomplete. This repertoire comprises under 150,000 clones; its ten largest clones make up under 2%. As concerns this clone: Its antigen is undetermined.

The genes are TRBV15 and TRBJ2-5, with TRBD1 matching over 8 bases. Sequencing was done on a sample of PBMCs. The receptor was derived from a woman aged 40 to 50 in good health and CMV-seronegative. The CDR3 DNA sequence: TGTGCCACCAGCAGGGACAGGGCAGAGACCCAGTACTTC. Protein product: CATSRDRAETQYF. The full variable domain, rest sourced from reference TRBV15 and TRBJ2-5, is DAMVIQNPRYQVTQFGKPVTLSCSQTLNHNVMYWYQQKSSQAPKLLFHYYDKDFNNEADTPDNFQSRRPNTSFCFLDIRSPGLGDTAMYLCATSRDRAETQYFGPGTRLLVL.